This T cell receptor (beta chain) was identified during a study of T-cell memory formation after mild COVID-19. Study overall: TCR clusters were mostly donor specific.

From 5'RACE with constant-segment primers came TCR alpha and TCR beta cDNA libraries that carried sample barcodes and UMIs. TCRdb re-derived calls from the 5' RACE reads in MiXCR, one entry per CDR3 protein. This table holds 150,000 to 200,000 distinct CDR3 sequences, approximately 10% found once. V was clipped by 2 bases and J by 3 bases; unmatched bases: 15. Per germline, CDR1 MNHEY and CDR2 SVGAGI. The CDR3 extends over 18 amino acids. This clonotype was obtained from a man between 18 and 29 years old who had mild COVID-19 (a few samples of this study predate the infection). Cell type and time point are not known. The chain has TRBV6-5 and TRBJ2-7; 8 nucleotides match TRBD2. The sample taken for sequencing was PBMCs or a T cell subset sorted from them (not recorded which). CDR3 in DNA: TGTGCCAGCAGTTACACAGCCCCCGGGACTAGTGAGAGCTACGAGCAGTACTTC. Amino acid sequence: CASSYTAPGTSESYEQYF.